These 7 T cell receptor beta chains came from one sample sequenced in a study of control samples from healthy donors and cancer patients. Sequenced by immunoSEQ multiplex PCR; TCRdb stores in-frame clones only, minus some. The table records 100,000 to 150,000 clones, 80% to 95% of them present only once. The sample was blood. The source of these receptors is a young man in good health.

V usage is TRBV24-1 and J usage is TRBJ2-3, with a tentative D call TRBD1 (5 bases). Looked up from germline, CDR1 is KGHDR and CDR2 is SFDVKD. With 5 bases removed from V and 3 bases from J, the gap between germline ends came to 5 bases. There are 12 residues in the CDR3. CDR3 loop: CATSGQTDTQYF. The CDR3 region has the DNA TGTGCCACCAGTGGACAGACAGATACGCAGTATTTT.

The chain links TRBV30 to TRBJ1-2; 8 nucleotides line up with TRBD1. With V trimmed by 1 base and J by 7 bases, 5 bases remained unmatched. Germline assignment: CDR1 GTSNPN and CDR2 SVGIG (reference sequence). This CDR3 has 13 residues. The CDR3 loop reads CAWSADRGSGYTF. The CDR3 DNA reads TGTGCCTGGAGTGCAGACAGGGGTAGTGGCTACACCTTC.

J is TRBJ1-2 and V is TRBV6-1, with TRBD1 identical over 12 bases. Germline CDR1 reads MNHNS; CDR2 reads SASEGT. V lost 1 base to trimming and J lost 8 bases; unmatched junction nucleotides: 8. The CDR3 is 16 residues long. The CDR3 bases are TGTGCCAGCAGTGAAGGGGGGGACAGGGGGCAGCGGGGCTACACCTTC. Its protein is CASSEGGDRGQRGYTF.

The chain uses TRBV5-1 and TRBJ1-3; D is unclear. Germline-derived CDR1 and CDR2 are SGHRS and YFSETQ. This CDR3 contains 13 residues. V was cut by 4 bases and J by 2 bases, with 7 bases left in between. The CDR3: CASSREPGNTIYF. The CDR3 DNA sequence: TGCGCCAGCAGCCGGGAGCCTGGAAACACCATATATTTT.

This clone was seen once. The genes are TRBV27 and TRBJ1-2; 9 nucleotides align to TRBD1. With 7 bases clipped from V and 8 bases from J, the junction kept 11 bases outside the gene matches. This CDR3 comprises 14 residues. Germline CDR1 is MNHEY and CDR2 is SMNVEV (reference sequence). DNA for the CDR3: TGTGCCAGCAACCCGAACAGGGGGCTAGGGGGCTACACCTTC. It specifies CASNPNRGLGGYTF.

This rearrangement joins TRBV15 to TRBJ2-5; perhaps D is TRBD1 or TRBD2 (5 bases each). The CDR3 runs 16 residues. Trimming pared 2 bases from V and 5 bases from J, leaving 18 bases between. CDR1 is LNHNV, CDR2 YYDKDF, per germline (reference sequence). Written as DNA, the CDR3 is TGTGCCACCAGCAGATCCAGGCGAGGGGATGGGGAGACCCAGTACTTC. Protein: CATSRSRRGDGETQYF.

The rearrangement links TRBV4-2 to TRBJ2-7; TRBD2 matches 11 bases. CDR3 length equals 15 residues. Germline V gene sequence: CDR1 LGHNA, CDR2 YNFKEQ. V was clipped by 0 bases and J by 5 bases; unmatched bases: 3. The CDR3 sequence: CASSQDSGGANEQYF. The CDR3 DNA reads TGTGCCAGCAGCCAAGATAGCGGGGGGGCCAACGAGCAGTACTTC.